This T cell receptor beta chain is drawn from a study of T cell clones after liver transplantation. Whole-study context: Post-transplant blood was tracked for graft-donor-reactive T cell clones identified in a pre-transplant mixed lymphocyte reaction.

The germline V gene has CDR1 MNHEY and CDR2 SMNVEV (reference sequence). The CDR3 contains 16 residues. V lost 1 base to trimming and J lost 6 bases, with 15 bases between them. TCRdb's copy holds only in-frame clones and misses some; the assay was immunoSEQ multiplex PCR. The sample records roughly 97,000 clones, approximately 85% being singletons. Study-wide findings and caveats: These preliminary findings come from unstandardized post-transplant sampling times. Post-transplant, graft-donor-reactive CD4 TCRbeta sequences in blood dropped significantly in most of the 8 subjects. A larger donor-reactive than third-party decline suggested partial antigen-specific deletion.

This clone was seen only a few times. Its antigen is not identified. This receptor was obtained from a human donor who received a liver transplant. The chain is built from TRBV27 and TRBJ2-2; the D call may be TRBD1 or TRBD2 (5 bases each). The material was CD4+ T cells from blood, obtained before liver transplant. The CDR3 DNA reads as TGTGCCAGCAGTTTATTCCAGTACGGGGCCCCCGGGGAGCTGTTTTTT. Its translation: CASSLFQYGAPGELFF.